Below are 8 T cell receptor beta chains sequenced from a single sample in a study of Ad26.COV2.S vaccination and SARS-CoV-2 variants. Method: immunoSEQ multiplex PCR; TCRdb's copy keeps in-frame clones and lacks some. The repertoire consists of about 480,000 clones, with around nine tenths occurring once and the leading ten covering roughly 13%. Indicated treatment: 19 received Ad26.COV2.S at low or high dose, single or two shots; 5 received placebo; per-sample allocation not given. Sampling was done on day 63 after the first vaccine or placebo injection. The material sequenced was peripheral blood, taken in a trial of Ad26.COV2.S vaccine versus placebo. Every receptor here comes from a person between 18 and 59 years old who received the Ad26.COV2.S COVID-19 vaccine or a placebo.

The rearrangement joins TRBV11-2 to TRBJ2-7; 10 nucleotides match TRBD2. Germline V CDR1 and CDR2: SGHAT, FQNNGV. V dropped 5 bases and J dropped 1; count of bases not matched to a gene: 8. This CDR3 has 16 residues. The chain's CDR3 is CASSRRLAGGSYEQYF. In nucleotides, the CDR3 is TGTGCCAGCAGCCGACGACTAGCGGGCGGTTCCTACGAGCAGTACTTC.

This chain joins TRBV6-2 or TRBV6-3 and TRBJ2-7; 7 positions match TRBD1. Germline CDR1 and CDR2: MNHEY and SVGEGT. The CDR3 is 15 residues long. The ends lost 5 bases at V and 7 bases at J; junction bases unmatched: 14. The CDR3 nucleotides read TGTGCCAGCAGTGGAATAGACAGGGCTCGGCGGGAGCAGTACTTC. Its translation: CASSGIDRARREQYF.

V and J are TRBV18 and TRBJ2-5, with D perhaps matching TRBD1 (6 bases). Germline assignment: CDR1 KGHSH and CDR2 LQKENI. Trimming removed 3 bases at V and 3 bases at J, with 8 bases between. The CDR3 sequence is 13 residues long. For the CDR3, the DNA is TGTGCCAGCTCACCTGGACAGAAAGAGACCCAGTACTTC. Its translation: CASSPGQKETQYF.

The CDR3 loop is CASSQGGVEWETQYF. For the CDR3, the DNA is TGTGCCAGCAGCCAAGGAGGGGTAGAATGGGAGACCCAGTACTTC. The chain is built from TRBV4-2 and TRBJ2-5; possibly TRBD1 or TRBD2 for D (5 bases each). Germline CDR1 and CDR2: LGHNA and YNFKEQ. V lost 1 base and J lost 5, with 14 bases in between. The CDR3 length is 15 residues.

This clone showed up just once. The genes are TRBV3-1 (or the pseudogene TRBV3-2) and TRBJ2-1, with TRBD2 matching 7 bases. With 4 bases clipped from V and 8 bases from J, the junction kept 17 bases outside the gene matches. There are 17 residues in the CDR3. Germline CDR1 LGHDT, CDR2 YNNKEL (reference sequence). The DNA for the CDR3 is TGTGCCAGCAGCCCAGCCGTGAGAGGACTAGGGTTCTATGAGCAGTTCTTC. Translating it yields CASSPAVRGLGFYEQFF.

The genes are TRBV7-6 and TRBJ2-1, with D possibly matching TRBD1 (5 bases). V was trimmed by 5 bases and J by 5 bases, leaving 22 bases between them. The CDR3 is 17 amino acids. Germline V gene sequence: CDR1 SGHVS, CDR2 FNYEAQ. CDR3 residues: CASSGRQPTAVDNEQFF. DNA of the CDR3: TGTGCCAGCAGCGGCCGACAGCCCACGGCAGTGGACAATGAGCAGTTCTTC.

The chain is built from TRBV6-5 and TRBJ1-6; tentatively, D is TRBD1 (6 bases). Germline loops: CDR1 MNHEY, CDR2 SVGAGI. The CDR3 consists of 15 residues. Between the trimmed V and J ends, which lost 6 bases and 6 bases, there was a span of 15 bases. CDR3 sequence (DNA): TGTGCCAGCAGGAACGGGGACACGGCTAATTCACCCCTCCACTTT. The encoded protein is CASRNGDTANSPLHF.

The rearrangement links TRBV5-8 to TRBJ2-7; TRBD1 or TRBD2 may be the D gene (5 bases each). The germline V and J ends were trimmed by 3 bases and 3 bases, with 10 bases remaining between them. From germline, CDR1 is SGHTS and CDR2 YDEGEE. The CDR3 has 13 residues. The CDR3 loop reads CASSSGRHYEQYF. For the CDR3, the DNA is TGTGCCAGCAGCTCGGGACGGCACTACGAGCAGTACTTC.